Sequencing of this TCR beta chain was carried out in a study of blood T cell repertoires in COVID-19. Method: immunoSEQ multiplex PCR; TCRdb's copy keeps in-frame clones and lacks some. The data show 170,000 or so clones, with 87% seen just once and roughly 7% held by the top ten. J gave up 6 bases and V 5 bases, and 13 bases lay outside the gene matches. The CDR3 extends over 18 amino acids. Germline lookup yields CDR1 MNHEY and CDR2 SMNVEV (reference sequence). This clone appeared a single time. Sequenced material: PBMCs or T cells enriched from blood (not recorded which). The sequence was collected from a woman between 50 and 59 years old who had recovered from COVID-19. The genes are TRBV27 and TRBJ2-1, with 13 nucleotides matching TRBD2. The CDR3 nucleotides read TGTGCCAGCAGTACCCGGACTAGCGGGAGATTTGGGGGCAATGAGCAGTTCTTC. Its protein product is CASSTRTSGRFGGNEQFF.